This T cell receptor beta chain was sequenced in a study of cytomegalovirus exposure and HLA in healthy donors. For the study at large: The roughly 130 validation repertoires used the same platform as the approximately 620 first-cohort repertoires (as reported by a later analysis).

General study results and limits: A classifier reportedly called cytomegalovirus status with high sensitivity and specificity. The TCR clusters that emerged in the first cohort tended, a later analysis found, to co-occur in the 120 or so validation repertoires. Some TCR beta chains (roughly 160 of them) were listed as cytomegalovirus-associated.

Using immunoSEQ multiplex PCR, the repertoire was profiled, and TCRdb retains in-frame clones only, with some absent. The repertoire consists of approximately 71,000 clones, with 90% to 95% occurring once and the leading ten covering 3.1%. This CDR3 has 15 amino acids. Trimming cost V 5 bases and J 7 bases, with 20 bases left between them. The germline V gene encodes CDR1 SGHTA and CDR2 FQGNSA. Points on this clone: The antigen is not known.

Sequencing was performed on PBMCs. This receptor was obtained from a man between 18 and 35 years old in good health and CMV-seronegative. This chain connects TRBV7-2 to TRBJ2-5, with a weak D call TRBD1 (6 bases). In DNA form, the CDR3 reads TGTGCCAGCAGCCTAACCGGGACATTGAGGGGGACCCAGTACTTC. It codes for CASSLTGTLRGTQYF.